The 6 T cell receptor beta chains below were found in one sample sequenced in a study of control samples from healthy donors and cancer patients (dated by TCRdb to 2018 to 2021). The library was made by the immunoSEQ multiplex PCR assay. The source is immuneACCESS, and TCRdb retained only in-frame sequences with V and J called. Part of the clones is not carried over; for the studies checked, unresolved V genes explain less than half of this, and the remainder is unexplained. The table for this sample lists 120,000 or so clones; roughly 87% of them were counted only once. The ten largest clones capture 8% to 9% of the sample. Sequencing was performed on blood. These receptor sequences come from a man in his forties in good health.

This chain uses TRBV7-2 with TRBJ1-2, with D unclear. Trimming shortened V by 3 bases and J by 6 bases, and 20 bases separated the two germline ends. CDR1 SGHTA and CDR2 FQGNSA come from the germline V gene. CDR3 length: 16 residues. DNA for the CDR3: TGTGCCAGCAGCTTCGCGGGCCGGATCACGGCCAATGGCTACACCTTC. This sequence encodes CASSFAGRITANGYTF.

The chain carries TRBV4-1 and TRBJ2-2; tentatively, D is TRBD2 (5 bases). Trimming took 3 bases from V and 2 from J, leaving 13 bases between them. CDR3 length equals 16 residues. Germline V gives CDR1 MGHRA, CDR2 YSYEKL. CDR3 bases: TGCGCCAGCAGCCATGGCAGACGGGATAACACCGGGGAGCTGTTTTTT. Residues: CASSHGRRDNTGELFF.

This clone has only one observation. The CDR3 sequence: CASSQPSLSEQYF. CDR3 in DNA: TGCGCCAGCAGCCAACCGAGCCTCAGCGAGCAGTACTTC. This chain connects TRBV4-1 to TRBJ2-7; no clear D gene. V lost 2 bases and J lost 6, with 11 bases in between. The CDR3 is 13 amino acids. Germline-derived CDR1 and CDR2 are MGHRA and YSYEKL.

The rearrangement uses TRBV12-3 or TRBV12-4 and TRBJ2-2, with unresolved D. V was cut by 5 bases and J by 4 bases, with 8 bases left in between. This CDR3 contains 13 residues. The CDR3 protein is CASSPAPTGELFF. The CDR3 nucleotides read TGTGCCAGCAGTCCCGCCCCCACCGGGGAGCTGTTTTTT.

This clone has a count of ten or more. The chain joins TRBV6-1 to TRBJ1-3, with 10 bases fitting TRBD1. The CDR3 extends over 15 amino acids. Losses at the gene ends were 1 base for V and 3 bases for J; bases not matched to a gene: 0. Germline loops: CDR1 MNHNS, CDR2 SASEGT. Here the CDR3 reads CASSEGTGGGNTIYF. The CDR3 DNA reads as TGTGCCAGCAGTGAAGGGACAGGGGGTGGAAACACCATATATTTT.

This rearrangement joins TRBV24-1 to TRBJ2-1; TRBD2 aligns across 14 bases. The V gene end was trimmed by 7 bases and the J gene end by 4 bases; junction bases not matched to a gene: 14. CDR3 size: 19 residues. CDR1 and CDR2 (germline): KGHDR, SFDVKD. For the CDR3, the DNA is TGTGCCACCAGCCCCCCTCCGGGACTAGCGGGGGAGTTTTACAATGAGCAGTTCTTC. This encodes CATSPPPGLAGEFYNEQFF.